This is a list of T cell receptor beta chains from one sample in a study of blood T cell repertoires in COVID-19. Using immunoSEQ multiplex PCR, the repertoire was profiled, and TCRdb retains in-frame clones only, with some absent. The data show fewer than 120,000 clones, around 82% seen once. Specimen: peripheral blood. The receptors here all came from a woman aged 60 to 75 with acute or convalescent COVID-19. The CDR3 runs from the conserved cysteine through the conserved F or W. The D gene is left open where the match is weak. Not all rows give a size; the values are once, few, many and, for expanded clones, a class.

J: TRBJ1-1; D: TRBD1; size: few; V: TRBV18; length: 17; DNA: TGTGCCAGCTCACCACAGGGACAGGGGGAGGGTAGGACTGAAGCTTTCTTT; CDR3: CASSPQGQGEGRTEAFF
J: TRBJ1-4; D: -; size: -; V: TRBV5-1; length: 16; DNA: TGCGCCAGCAGCTTGGGCCCGGGACTAGGAGGTGAAAAACTGTTTTTT; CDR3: CASSLGPGLGGEKLFF
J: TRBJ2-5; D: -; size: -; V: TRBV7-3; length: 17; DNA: TGTGCCAGCAGCCCACTGGGGGGTAGAGCAGGTCGCGAGACCCAGTACTTC; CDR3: CASSPLGGRAGRETQYF
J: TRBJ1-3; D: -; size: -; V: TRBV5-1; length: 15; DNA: TGCGCCAGCAGCTTGGACGGTCTCCCGGGAAACACCATATATTTT; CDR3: CASSLDGLPGNTIYF
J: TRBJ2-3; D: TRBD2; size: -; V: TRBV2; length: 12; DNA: TGTGCCACCGCGCGGGGGGGCGGTACGCAGTATTTT; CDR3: CATARGGGTQYF
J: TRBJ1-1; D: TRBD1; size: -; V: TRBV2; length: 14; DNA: TGTGCCAGCAGTATCGGACAGGGTTACACTGAAGCTTTCTTT; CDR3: CASSIGQGYTEAFF
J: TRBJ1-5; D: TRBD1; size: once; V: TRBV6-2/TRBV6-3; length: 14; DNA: TGTGCCAGCAGTAGGACAGGAGGCAATCAGCCCCAGCATTTT; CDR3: CASSRTGGNQPQHF
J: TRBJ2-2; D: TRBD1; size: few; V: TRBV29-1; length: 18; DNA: TGCAGCGTTGTGCCTGGATCCGGGACAGGGGGCGGGTACGGGGAGCTGTTTTTT; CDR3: CSVVPGSGTGGGYGELFF
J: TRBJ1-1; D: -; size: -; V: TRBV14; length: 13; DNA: TGTGCCAGCAGCTCTCGGGAAGGCACTGAAGCTTTCTTT; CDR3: CASSSREGTEAFF
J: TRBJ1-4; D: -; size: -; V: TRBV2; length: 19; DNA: TGTGCCAGCAGTGCCCACGAAAATACAGTTTATGCAACTAATGAAAAACTGTTTTTT; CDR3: CASSAHENTVYATNEKLFF
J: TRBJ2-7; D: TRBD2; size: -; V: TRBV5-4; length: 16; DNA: TGTGCCAGCAGCTTGGCCTCGTTAGCGGGGGGCTACGAGCAGTACTTC; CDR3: CASSLASLAGGYEQYF
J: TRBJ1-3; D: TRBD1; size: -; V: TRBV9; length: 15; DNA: TGTGCCAGCAGCGCGACAGGGGCAGAAGGAAACACCATATATTTT; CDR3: CASSATGAEGNTIYF
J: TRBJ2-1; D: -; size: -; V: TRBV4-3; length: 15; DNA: TGCGCCAGCAGCCAAGATTCATCGGCGGCAGTAGGACAGTTCTTC; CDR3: CASSQDSSAAVGQFF
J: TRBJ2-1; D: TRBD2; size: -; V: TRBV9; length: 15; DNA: TGTGCCAGCAGCGCCTTTAGCGGGGGGGCCAATGAGCAGTTCTTC; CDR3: CASSAFSGGANEQFF
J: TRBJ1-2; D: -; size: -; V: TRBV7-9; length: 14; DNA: TGTGCCAGCAGCACCGCCGGACAGCTCTATGGCTACACCTTC; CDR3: CASSTAGQLYGYTF
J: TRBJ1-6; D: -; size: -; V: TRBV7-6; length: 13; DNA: TGTGCCAGCAGCTCAGGTCCACTTCTGACCCTCCACTTT; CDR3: CASSSGPLLTLHF